One sample yielded the 17 T cell receptor beta chains listed below, sequenced in a study of blood T cell repertoires in COVID-19. Measured with immunoSEQ multiplex PCR; TCRdb has only the in-frame clones, and not every one. The sample has 100,000 to 150,000 clones, roughly 83% seen once. The material sequenced was peripheral blood. All receptors derive from a woman in her twenties or thirties who had recovered from COVID-19.

V and J are TRBV6-5 and TRBJ2-7; 11 positions match TRBD2. J was trimmed by 3 bases and V by 7 bases; bases with no gene match: 5. The germline CDR1 and CDR2 sequences are MNHEY and SVGAGI. This CDR3 comprises 14 residues. CDR3 residues: CASIGLAGGYEQYF. CDR3 DNA: TGTGCCAGCATAGGGCTAGCGGGAGGCTACGAGCAGTACTTC.

This chain connects TRBV27 to TRBJ2-1; TRBD2 agrees at 13 bases. The germline V gene encodes CDR1 MNHEY and CDR2 SMNVEV (reference sequence). V lost 0 bases and J lost 11; bases outside the gene matches: 4. This CDR3 region has 15 residues. CDR3 amino acids: CASSLSVGTSGKQFF. The CDR3 coding sequence is TGTGCCAGCAGTTTATCGGTAGGGACTAGCGGGAAGCAGTTCTTC.

The chain combines TRBV6-1 with TRBJ2-3; D ambiguous. From germline, CDR1 is MNHNS and CDR2 SASEGT. This CDR3 contains 13 residues. Trimming took 1 base from V and 8 from J, leaving 10 bases between them. CDR3 in DNA: TGTGCCAGCAGTGAAGTTTCGCTAGTTACGCAGTATTTT. Translation: CASSEVSLVTQYF.

The V and J genes are TRBV6-1 and TRBJ1-5, with 8 bases aligning to TRBD1. V trimming: 2 bases; J trimming: 4 bases; junction bases outside the gene matches: 10. Germline-derived CDR1 and CDR2 are MNHNS and SASEGT. The CDR3 length is 17 residues. In DNA form, the CDR3 reads TGTGCCAGCAGTGAATTTACGACAGGGGCAATTAATCAGCCCCAGCATTTT. Translating it yields CASSEFTTGAINQPQHF.

The chain couples TRBV16 to TRBJ1-2; no clear D. This CDR3 is 13 amino acids long. V gave up 3 bases and J gave up 0 bases, with 5 bases separating them. Germline V CDR1 and CDR2: KGHSY, FQNENV. Here the CDR3 reads CASSQTTNYGYTF. Written as DNA, the CDR3 is TGTGCCAGCAGCCAGACAACTAACTATGGCTACACCTTC.

V and J are TRBV5-1 and TRBJ2-3; D is possibly TRBD2 (5 bases). Germline lookup yields CDR1 SGHRS and CDR2 YFSETQ. The V end lost 5 bases, the J end lost 2 bases, and 15 bases lay between the germline ends. This CDR3 is 15 amino acids long. CDR3 DNA sequence: TGCGCCAGCAGTGGGGAACTAGTCTCCACAGATACGCAGTATTTT. Translation gives CASSGELVSTDTQYF.

The chain has TRBV5-5 and TRBJ2-1; D not certain. The V end lost 4 bases, the J end lost 0 bases, and 11 bases lay between the germline ends. The CDR3 is 15 amino acids. Germline V gene sequence: CDR1 SGHKS, CDR2 YYEKEE (reference sequence). The CDR3 region has the DNA TGTGCCAGCAGCCTGACCGCAGGCTCCTACAATGAGCAGTTCTTC. It is translated as CASSLTAGSYNEQFF.

This clone showed up just once. This rearrangement joins TRBV19 to TRBJ1-1, with 10 bases lining up with TRBD1. CDR3 size: 12 residues. The V and J ends lost 6 bases and 10 bases, in that order; junction bases with no gene match: 5. Germline lookup yields CDR1 LNHDA and CDR2 SQIVND (reference sequence). CDR3 nucleotides: TGTGCCAGTAGCGAGACAGGGGGCGTAGCTTTCTTT. It specifies CASSETGGVAFF.

The chain is built from TRBV3-1 (or the pseudogene TRBV3-2) and TRBJ1-3; D is possibly TRBD1 (5 bases). CDR1 and CDR2 from the germline V gene are LGHDT and YNNKEL (reference sequence). The CDR3 runs to 16 residues. V was pared by 4 bases and J by 2 bases, with 15 bases between. The CDR3 coding sequence is TGTGCCAGCAGCCTAGGGACGGGGGGGACTGGAAACACCATATATTTT. Amino acids: CASSLGTGGTGNTIYF.

The rearrangement links TRBV14 to TRBJ2-5, with TRBD2 matching 7 bases. The CDR3 has 15 residues. The J segment lost 5 bases and the V segment lost 3 bases, leaving 9 bases of the junction unmatched. The germline CDR1 and CDR2 sequences are SGHDN and FVKESK. The CDR3 DNA sequence: TGTGCCAGCAGCCAGGCCTCGGCGGGAGTGGAGACCCAGTACTTC. The encoded protein is CASSQASAGVETQYF.

The chain recombines TRBV6-2 or TRBV6-3 with TRBJ1-2; D is ambiguous. This CDR3 comprises 13 residues. Trimming stripped 0 bases from V and 2 bases from J, with 4 bases between. Looked up from germline, CDR1 is MNHEY and CDR2 is SVGEGT. CDR3 sequence reads: CASSYSRNYGYTF. DNA of the CDR3: TGTGCCAGCAGTTACTCGAGGAACTATGGCTACACCTTC.

This clone was observed a few times. This sequence joins TRBV6-5 and TRBJ1-1, with D hard to call. V lost 2 bases and J lost 0, with 7 bases in between. Germline V gives CDR1 MNHEY, CDR2 SVGAGI. This CDR3 has 14 amino acids. CDR3 loop: CASSYGGMNTEAFF. Here the CDR3 DNA reads TGTGCCAGCAGTTACGGCGGCATGAACACTGAAGCTTTCTTT.

The chain recombines TRBV20-1 with TRBJ2-7; D unresolved. Germline V lookup: CDR1 DFQATT, CDR2 SNEGSKA (reference sequence). The CDR3 loop spans 13 amino acids. V lost 3 bases and J 0 bases, leaving 9 bases between the germline ends. The CDR3 nucleotides are TGCAGTGCTAGTGCCGGTAGCTCCTACGAGCAGTACTTC. Encoded protein: CSASAGSSYEQYF.

The chain links TRBV7-8 to TRBJ2-3; D gene ambiguous. The CDR3 has 14 amino acids. V gave up 1 base and J gave up 2 bases, with 7 bases separating them. Germline CDR1 is SGHVS and CDR2 is FQNEAQ. CDR3 nucleotide sequence: TGTGCCAGCAGCTTAGGCACAACCACAGATACGCAGTATTTT. Its translation is CASSLGTTTDTQYF.

V usage is TRBV5-4 and J usage is TRBJ2-5; 9 nucleotides line up with TRBD2. CDR1 is SGHNT and CDR2 is YYREEE in the germline V gene (reference sequence). The J segment lost 4 bases and the V segment lost 2 bases, leaving 6 bases of the junction unmatched. The CDR3 has 15 amino acids. The CDR3 region is CASSLGREGLETQYF. The CDR3, as DNA: TGTGCCAGCAGCTTAGGGCGGGAGGGCCTAGAGACCCAGTACTTC.

This chain uses TRBV11-3 with TRBJ2-1; no firm D call. V was clipped by 1 base and J by 10 bases, with 8 bases between them. In germline, CDR1 is SGHNT, CDR2 YENEEA. The CDR3 is 12 residues long. CDR3 region: CASSLGLGEQFF. The DNA for the CDR3 is TGTGCCAGCAGCTTAGGTCTAGGCGAGCAGTTCTTC.

The V and J genes are TRBV5-1 and TRBJ2-7; 10 bases line up with TRBD1. This CDR3 is 17 amino acids long. Trimming at V came to 3 bases and at J to 5 bases, leaving 14 bases not matched to a gene. CDR1 and CDR2 from the germline V gene are SGHRS and YFSETQ. CDR3 sequence: CASSSELSGTGDDEQYF. The CDR3 nucleotides read TGCGCCAGCAGCTCAGAACTATCCGGGACAGGGGACGACGAGCAGTACTTC.